This T cell receptor (beta chain) was recorded in a study of post-analysis software for immune sequencing data. Incorporated into the TCR beta cDNA libraries were unique molecular identifiers, which served to reduce PCR and sequencing biases. TCRdb itself ran the PCR reads through MiXCR, one entry per CDR3 protein. Among 600,000 to 700,000 distinct CDR3 sequences listed, 55% to 60% were seen once. This receptor was obtained from a girl aged 2 to 9 with multiple sclerosis. The sequencing input was blood.

The CDR3 nucleotides read TGTGCCAGCAGCTTAGCGGTAGCGGGAGTGGCTGACAATGAGCAGTTCTTC. Translating gives CASSLAVAGVADNEQFF. This chain links TRBV7-6 with TRBJ2-1, with TRBD2 matching over 9 bases. The CDR3 extends over 17 amino acids. J gave up 5 bases and V 0 bases, and 8 bases lay outside the gene matches. CDR1 and CDR2 (germline): SGHVS, FNYEAQ.